This T cell receptor beta chain was identified during a study of T cell responses to AZD1222 COVID-19 vaccine. General study findings and limits: Two AZD1222 doses significantly raised spike-specific TCR breadth and depth over controls.

Assay: immunoSEQ multiplex PCR; the TCRdb copy retains only in-frame clones and omits some. The sample lists 85,000 to 130,000 clones, 88% seen once, with 7% to 10% in the top ten. As for this clone: Antigen: not known.

Losses at the gene ends were 6 bases for V and 10 bases for J; bases not matched to a gene: 3. Germline CDR1 and CDR2: SGHTA and FQGNSA. The length of the CDR3 is 11 residues. The material was peripheral blood, obtained on day 0 of AZD1222 vaccination. This clonotype originated in an adult in good health. The chain couples TRBV7-2 to TRBJ2-1, with 7 bases fitting TRBD2. CDR3 protein: CASRWEGEQFF. The CDR3 DNA sequence: TGTGCCAGCAGGTGGGAGGGGGAGCAGTTCTTC. Drawing the rest from reference TRBV7-2 and TRBJ2-1, the complete variable domain is GAGVSQSPSNKVTEKGKDVELRCDPISGHTALYWYRQSLGQGLEFLIYFQGNSAPDKSGLPSDRFSAERTGGSVSTLTIQRTQQEDSAVYLCASRWEGEQFFGPGTRLTVL.